This is a list of T cell receptor beta chains from one sample in a study of OX40 agonist ivuxolimab in advanced cancers. Data came from immunoSEQ multiplex PCR; TCRdb stores just in-frame clones and leaves some out. The table includes 90,000 or so clones, roughly 90% detected once. Here the sequenced sample was CD4+ or CD8+ T cells sorted from blood, taken in a trial of the OX40 agonist ivuxolimab. These receptors came from an adult with an advanced solid tumor such as melanoma, head and neck, liver or kidney cancer. Each CDR3 is given with its conserved first and last residue. The order of the fields is J gene, clone size, V gene, D gene, CDR3 DNA, CDR3 protein. D genes are given only for firm matches. A clone size is listed for some rows: how often the clone was seen (once, few, many), or a class if it is expanded.

j_call: TRBJ1-2; clone_size: .; v_call: TRBV5-1; d_call: .; cdr3_nt: TGCGCCAGCAGCTTGTGGGGCGCAGAAGGCTACACCTTC; cdr3_aa: CASSLWGAEGYTF
j_call: TRBJ1-1; clone_size: .; v_call: TRBV10-1; d_call: .; cdr3_nt: TGCGCCAGCAGTGAGACAAACCCCGGGACTGAAGCTTTCTTT; cdr3_aa: CASSETNPGTEAFF
j_call: TRBJ1-2; clone_size: once; v_call: TRBV28; d_call: .; cdr3_nt: TGTGCCAGCAGTTTACAGGGAGGTCGGGGCTACACCTTC; cdr3_aa: CASSLQGGRGYTF
j_call: TRBJ2-7; clone_size: .; v_call: TRBV27; d_call: TRBD1; cdr3_nt: TGTGCCACCGGCAAACTTCCCGTGGACAGGGGGCGAGGGCAGTACTTC; cdr3_aa: CATGKLPVDRGRGQYF
j_call: TRBJ2-2; clone_size: .; v_call: TRBV25-1; d_call: .; cdr3_nt: TGTGCCAGCAGCCCCCGGGACTCGAACACCGGGGAGCTGTTTTTT; cdr3_aa: CASSPRDSNTGELFF
j_call: TRBJ2-3; clone_size: .; v_call: TRBV28; d_call: .; cdr3_nt: TGTGCCAGCAGTGTTATGCATACGCAGTATTTT; cdr3_aa: CASSVMHTQYF
j_call: TRBJ2-3; clone_size: .; v_call: TRBV30; d_call: TRBD1; cdr3_nt: TGTGCCTGGAGTCCCGGACAGGGGTGGAGGTATTTT; cdr3_aa: CAWSPGQGWRYF
j_call: TRBJ2-1; clone_size: .; v_call: TRBV10-2; d_call: TRBD2; cdr3_nt: TGCGCCAGCGGGGGGGCGGGGGGTGAGCAGTTCTTC; cdr3_aa: CASGGAGGEQFF
j_call: TRBJ1-4; clone_size: .; v_call: TRBV19; d_call: .; cdr3_nt: TGTGCCAGTAGTATTAGTACCCTTGGTGAAAAACTGTTTTTT; cdr3_aa: CASSISTLGEKLFF
j_call: TRBJ2-7; clone_size: .; v_call: TRBV28; d_call: TRBD2; cdr3_nt: TGTGCCAGCAGTTCATCCGGGACTAGCGGGTACGAGCAGTACTTC; cdr3_aa: CASSSSGTSGYEQYF
j_call: TRBJ1-1; clone_size: .; v_call: TRBV7-2; d_call: TRBD1; cdr3_nt: TGTGCCAGCAGACTACAGGGGACTTTGAACACTGAAGCTTTCTTT; cdr3_aa: CASRLQGTLNTEAFF
j_call: TRBJ2-5; clone_size: .; v_call: TRBV28; d_call: .; cdr3_nt: TGTGCCAGCAGCCAGGACATCCCTGAGACCCAGTACTTC; cdr3_aa: CASSQDIPETQYF
j_call: TRBJ1-6; clone_size: .; v_call: TRBV11-3; d_call: .; cdr3_nt: TGTGCCAGCAACCGGGGAGGGTCTAATTCACCCCTCCACTTT; cdr3_aa: CASNRGGSNSPLHF
j_call: TRBJ1-3; clone_size: .; v_call: TRBV7-9; d_call: .; cdr3_nt: TGTGCCACTAACGTGGGCTCTGGAAACACCATATATTTT; cdr3_aa: CATNVGSGNTIYF
j_call: TRBJ1-3; clone_size: .; v_call: TRBV4-3; d_call: .; cdr3_nt: TGCGCCAGCAGCCAAGTTATACAAACCTCTGGAAACACCATATATTTT; cdr3_aa: CASSQVIQTSGNTIYF
j_call: TRBJ2-2; clone_size: .; v_call: TRBV29-1; d_call: TRBD2; cdr3_nt: TGCAGCGTCCGGACTAGCGGGAGCGGTAACACCGGGGAGCTGTTTTTT; cdr3_aa: CSVRTSGSGNTGELFF
j_call: TRBJ1-2; clone_size: .; v_call: TRBV28; d_call: .; cdr3_nt: TGTGCCAGCAGCTCTCATCAACACGGCGGCTACACCTTC; cdr3_aa: CASSSHQHGGYTF
j_call: TRBJ2-7; clone_size: .; v_call: TRBV28; d_call: .; cdr3_nt: TGTGCCAGCAGTCGTTATTCCTACGAGCAGTACTTC; cdr3_aa: CASSRYSYEQYF
j_call: TRBJ2-1; clone_size: once; v_call: TRBV19; d_call: TRBD2; cdr3_nt: TGTGCCAGTAGAATTGGACTAGCGGGATTCTATGAGCAGTTCTTC; cdr3_aa: CASRIGLAGFYEQFF
j_call: TRBJ2-2; clone_size: once; v_call: TRBV29-1; d_call: .; cdr3_nt: TGCAGCGTTAAGGGCCCGAACACCGGGGAGCTGTTTTTT; cdr3_aa: CSVKGPNTGELFF